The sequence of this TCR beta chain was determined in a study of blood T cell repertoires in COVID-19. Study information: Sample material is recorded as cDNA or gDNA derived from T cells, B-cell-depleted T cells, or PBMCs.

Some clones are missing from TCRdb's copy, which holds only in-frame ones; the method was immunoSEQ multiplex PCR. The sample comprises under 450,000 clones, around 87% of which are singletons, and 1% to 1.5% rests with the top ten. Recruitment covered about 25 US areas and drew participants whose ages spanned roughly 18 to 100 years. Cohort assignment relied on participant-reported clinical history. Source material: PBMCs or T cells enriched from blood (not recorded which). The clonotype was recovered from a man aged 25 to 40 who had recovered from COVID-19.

In DNA, the CDR3 is TGTGCCAGCCTTGACGGACAGGTAGAACATTTT. Protein product: CASLDGQVEHF. The chain recombines TRBV2 with TRBJ1-5; 7 bases fit TRBD1. The germline V gene encodes CDR1 SNHLY and CDR2 FYNNEI. The V segment lost 8 bases and the J segment 16 bases; nucleotides outside the gene matches: 11. The CDR3 covers 11 residues.